This T cell receptor beta chain was captured in a study of Tregs in tolerant kidney transplant recipients. Study-level findings and limits: Some patients' samples used different primers over time, so nucleotide sequences weren't comparable. Tregs expanded with activated donor B cells seemed most donor-specific.

A remark on this clone: Its antigen is as yet unknown.

Repertoires were generated with immunoSEQ multiplex PCR, while TCRdb's copy carries only in-frame clones and drops some. The repertoire consists of about 100,000 clones, with approximately 93% occurring once and the leading ten covering 0.46%. This CDR3 comprises 16 residues. Unmatched junction bases numbered 6, after V lost 4 bases and J lost 4 bases. Germline V gene data show CDR1 as ENHRY and CDR2 as SYGVKD. Unstimulated Tregs (CD4+CD25+CD127-) and CD4+CD25- non-Tregs were sorted from PBMCs. The clonotype originates from a human donor who received a combined kidney and bone marrow transplant. The chain is built from TRBV10-3 and TRBJ2-5; 13 nucleotides line up with TRBD2. The source material was CD4+ T cells from blood, sampled before the transplant. The CDR3 DNA is TGTGCCATCAGTGGGACTAGCGGGAGTTTTAGAGAGACCCAGTACTTC. It encodes CAISGTSGSFRETQYF.